This TCR beta chain appears in the sequencing data of a study of cytomegalovirus exposure and HLA in healthy donors (dated by TCRdb to the late 2010s). Concerning the study at large: In an earlier analysis of under 600 of the donors, roughly 300 Gb of sequence data and just under 120 million unique TCR beta sequences from roughly 190 million T cells were reported. Donor age, sex, ethnicity and CMV serostatus were collected together with the repertoire data. HLA typing included class I and class II loci at four-digit resolution. The number of typed donors differed by locus: roughly 620-630 for A, B, C, DRB1 and DQB1; some 540 for DQA1; 606 for DPA1; and 400 to 480 for DPB1. To predict cytomegalovirus infection status, the study brought together high-throughput TCR immunosequencing, statistical association of individual TCRs with disease status, and machine learning. Rather than drawing on any new phenotypic data, the later analysis identified candidate immune exposures from TCR beta sequences and the way those sequences occurred across donors. The study profiled the T cell repertoires of under 700 subjects by immunosequencing and related them to cytomegalovirus serostatus. Along with the approximately 700-subject first cohort, a separate validation cohort of 120 different subjects was used. The aim of the study was to test whether cataloging public T cell receptors could identify signatures of past pathogen exposure. Five DR-DQ haplotypes were treated as single units for association and clustering because of strong linkage in the cohort. A later analysis re-analyzed previously published TCR beta repertoires from 666 donors and added high-resolution HLA genotyping to study TCR occurrence patterns. Every discovery cohort repertoire had been produced on one sequencing platform. An early release that covered fewer than 750 HLA-typed donors contained 300 to 350 gigabases of sequencing data and tens of millions of unique TCR sequences. A later genetic analysis took genome-wide SNP genotypes for about 65% of the 666 donors and used that subset as a discovery cohort. Of the roughly 420 genotyped donors, less than 85% were placed in the genetic ancestry cluster associated with self-reported Caucasian donors. On average, 235,054 unique TCR beta nucleotide sequences were sequenced per donor among a few hundred genotyped donors of the cohort, with roughly a sixth of those sequences being non-productive. An earlier analysis of approximately 640 of the donors applied high-throughput TCR beta sequencing to assess whether each TCR beta V gene segment acted as functional or pseudogenic.

About this clone itself: Its target antigen remains unknown. Per-nucleotide qualities are absent, and no much larger clonotype sits a single base away.

Beyond this particular receptor, the publication reports: A further reported finding was that TCR beta sequences accurately predicted the HLA-A and HLA-B alleles for most subjects in the first cohort. According to a later analysis, parvovirus B19, influenza, CMV and Epstein-Barr virus appeared linked to several top co-occurrence clusters. V-gene and J-gene trimming of TCR beta chains was associated with a missense DCLRE1C variant in a later genetic analysis, and the association was replicated in an independent cohort. In a later genetic analysis, fewer N-insertions in productive TCRs were reported among donors in an Asian-associated ancestry cluster than the approximately 710-donor mean. The authors suggested that the approach could potentially be generalized to other disease states and immunological phenotypes. Linkage disequilibrium might explain the correlated functional status among segregating V segments, but an unknown experimental factor could not be ruled out. According to a later analysis, TCR association rates differed among HLA loci, with DRB1 alleles showing the most associated TCRs and HLA-C alleles showing the fewest. A total of some 180 TCR beta chains were listed by the study as associated with cytomegalovirus. The only immune exposure information available for the cohort was CMV serostatus. A later analysis found that HLA-associated TCR beta chains were more clonally expanded and had lower generation probabilities than equally common non-associated chains. Most TCR sequences were observed very rarely across donors, whereas some public TCRs were present in many individuals. In vitro tests confirmed that three of the cytomegalovirus-associated TCR beta chains recognize cytomegalovirus antigens. Most CMV-associated TCR beta chains appeared to be HLA-restricted in a later analysis, and the HLA associations seemed to be driven largely by CMV exposure. A cluster of highly shared sequence variants was judged likely to be a technical artifact of the sequencing pipeline. Because some donors lacked HLA typing at each locus, the association tests relied only on the typed subset. When HLA alleles, especially DR and DQ, strongly co-occurred, attributing TCR associations to individual alleles was difficult. Roughly uniform sequencing depth across donors was assumed in presence/absence analyses, although this assumption may not hold. The earlier analysis of 587 of the donors excluded some 15 rarely observed V segments, including chromosome 9 orphons, because counts were too low. In both the original and validation cohorts, the classifier was reported to diagnose cytomegalovirus status with high specificity and sensitivity. Only TCR beta chains were sequenced in this cohort, and the absence of alpha or paired-chain data limited detectable features. An earlier analysis of around 500 of the donors showed that most TCR beta V segments appeared in productive rearrangements either about 87% or about 30% of the time, which broadly matched IMGT annotations. In a later analysis, 15,000 to 20,000 TCR beta sequences were associated with specific HLA alleles at a false discovery rate of 0.05.

Library prep was done by the immunoSEQ multiplex PCR assay. A mixture of 60 forward primers for TCR Vbeta segments and 13 reverse primers for TCR Jbeta segments was used in the multiplex PCR. The CDR3 region of rearranged TCR beta genes was amplified from genomic DNA with a multiplex PCR assay. Amplified TCR beta libraries were sequenced as 87-base-pair reads on the Illumina HiSeq System. The paper's processing steps were these. In a later analysis, 80 million or so unique TCR beta chains were counted across the approximately 640 repertoires, and approximately 11 million of these chains were shared by at least two donors. A nearest-neighbor algorithm error-corrected the raw reads and collapsed the reads into unique sequences, merging closely related sequences to remove PCR and sequencing errors. V, D and J gene segments were assigned by aligning CDR3 sequences to IMGT reference sequences. For a sequence to be retained, a match of at least six nucleotides was required to both a V gene segment and a J gene segment. Rearrangements were called productive when the CDR3 lacked stop codons and stayed in frame with V and J; all others were non-productive. Following IMGT convention, CDR3 was defined as the stretch from the second conserved V-encoded cysteine up to the conserved J-encoded phenylalanine. In an earlier analysis of around 570 of the donors, sequences lacking an unambiguous match to a single V gene segment were excluded. In an earlier analysis of 587 of the donors, a V segment was called functional when productive rearrangements were above 56.7%, and segregating when the standard deviation between donors exceeded 5%. A statistical classification framework was built to diagnose cytomegalovirus status from the catalog of TCR beta chain sequences. A later analysis assigned V and J genes by comparing TCR nucleotide sequences with IMGT/GENE-DB human TR gene sequences. Using the TCRdist pipeline, a later analysis assigned CDR3 sequences along with most-parsimonious VDJ recombination scenarios. A later analysis defined each TCR beta chain by its CDR3 amino acid sequence plus V-gene family, and excluded reads lacking a unique V-gene family. A later analysis removed several hundred highly shared, low-generation-probability nucleotide sequences to deal with suspected cross-contamination and a sequencing artifact. In a later analysis, a clonal expansion index for each public chain was calculated from normalized within-repertoire ranks of inferred template counts. In a later analysis, generation probabilities were computed using a VDJ recombination model fitted to out-of-frame rearrangements, and the results were checked against IGoR. Hypergeometric tests were used in a later analysis to score TCR-TCR, TCR-HLA and TCR-CMV co-occurrence, with a repertoire-size bias correction applied to the TCR pairs. A later analysis estimated false discovery rates by permuting HLA or CMV assignments 20 times. In a later analysis, co-occurring TCRs were grouped using DBSCAN, and TCRdist sequence similarity was added for clustering within HLA-allele-positive subsets. Repertoires with fewer than 30,000 or more than 120,000 public chains, plus five repertoires with anomalous nucleotide sharing, were excluded from co-occurrence clustering. TCRdb re-hosts the immuneACCESS table, in-frame sequences only. Its copies lack some clones; in the studies checked, an unresolved V gene accounts for under half of them, and the cause for the rest is not known. That table supplies the V and J calls and clone size; D and trimming were determined from the DNA. Present in this sample are a few hundred thousand clones, about 80% of which were seen just once. About 16% of the sample belongs to the ten largest clones.

In total, just over 650 healthy bone marrow donors made up the cohort. At the time of sampling, every cohort member was nominally healthy, though immune exposures that went unrecorded were likely present. The donor tested CMV seronegative and was one of the 352 seronegative cohort members. Each donor provided a peripheral blood sample, and peripheral blood mononuclear cells were used for TCR beta sequencing. Genomic DNA extraction from the blood cell samples was performed with the Qiagen DNeasy Blood Extraction Kit. The sequenced material came from PBMCs. This receptor was obtained from a man in his forties in good health and CMV-seronegative.

The bases read TGTGCCAGCAGCGGCACCACAACGGGACTAGCGGCGTACAATGAGCAGTTCTTC. Its coded protein is CASSGTTTGLAAYNEQFF. The chain couples TRBV2 to TRBJ2-1, with 11 junctional bases fitting TRBD2. For CDR1 and CDR2, the germline V gene lists SNHLY and FYNNEI. The CDR3 runs 18 residues from the cysteine to the phenylalanine. The entry retains the CDR3 DNA only, 54 bases that are in frame from base 1. V is cut back by 6 bases and J by 4 bases, with 14 bases in the junction unmatched.